These 26 T cell receptor beta chains originate from one sample sequenced in a study of early T cells in non-severe SARS-CoV-2 infection. TCRdb re-analysed the 5' RACE reads in MiXCR, keeping a single row per CDR3 protein. The table has about 110,000 distinct CDR3 sequences, around an eighth seen once. The sample consisted of whole blood. These receptors originate from an adult who was a healthcare worker with PCR-confirmed SARS-CoV-2 infection or an uninfected control (not recorded which).

This sequence joins TRBV7-9 and TRBJ2-1, with D uncertain. V lost 7 bases and J 9 bases, leaving 13 bases between the germline ends. CDR3 size: 12 residues. From germline, CDR1 is SEHNR and CDR2 FQNEAQ (reference sequence). The CDR3: CASNGVNREQFF. The CDR3 nucleotides are TGTGCCAGCAACGGTGTGAATCGTGAGCAGTTCTTC.

This clonotype was detected ten times or more. CDR3 region: CASRGLVGYEQYF. Written as DNA, the CDR3 is TGTGCCAGCAGGGGCTTGGTTGGCTACGAGCAGTACTTC. The chain couples TRBV27 to TRBJ2-7, with D unclear. V was clipped by 6 bases and J by 3 bases, with 12 bases between them. This CDR3 is 13 amino acids long. Germline assignment: CDR1 MNHEY and CDR2 SMNVEV (reference sequence).

This clonotype was seen ten or more times. This chain connects TRBV9 to TRBJ1-1; D is undetermined. Germline V CDR1 and CDR2: SGDLS, YYNGEE. Trimming left V 0 bases short and J 4 bases short, with 7 bases between. This CDR3 comprises 13 residues. CDR3 sequence reads: CASSVGGSTEAFF. The CDR3, as DNA: TGTGCCAGCAGCGTAGGAGGGAGCACTGAAGCTTTCTTT. Full variable domain (remainder filled in from reference TRBV9 and TRBJ1-1): DSGVTQTPKHLITATGQRVTLRCSPRSGDLSVYWYQQSLDQGLQFLIQYYNGEERAKGNILERFSAQQFPDLHSELNLSSLELGDSALYFCASSVGGSTEAFFGQGTRLTVV.

This clonotype was seen a few times. The V call is TRBV20-1, the J call TRBJ2-3; D call uncertain. Germline V gives CDR1 DFQATT, CDR2 SNEGSKA (reference sequence). The CDR3 runs 13 residues. V dropped 0 bases and J dropped 8 bases, with 12 bases sitting between them. The CDR3 protein is CSARDPVLGTQYF. CDR3 nucleotide sequence: TGCAGTGCTAGAGATCCAGTCCTTGGTACGCAGTATTTT.

This clonotype was observed at least ten times. This chain links TRBV11-2 with TRBJ1-1; D may be TRBD1 (5 bases). Trimming cost V 5 bases and J 4 bases, with 14 bases left between them. CDR3 length equals 14 residues. Germline V CDR1 and CDR2: SGHAT, FQNNGV. The CDR3 region has the DNA TGTGCCAGCAGCCCCGGCTCCGGGGGCACTGAAGCTTTCTTT. Its protein is CASSPGSGGTEAFF.

The sample holds a few counts of this clonotype. The chain employs TRBV5-1 and TRBJ2-5; D is unclear. The CDR3 is 17 amino acids. From germline, CDR1 is SGHRS and CDR2 YFSETQ. The V end was cut by 0 bases, the J end by 1 base, with 16 bases between. The CDR3 is CASSLDRGRLGQETQYF. As DNA, the CDR3 is TGCGCCAGCAGCTTGGATCGAGGACGACTGGGCCAAGAGACCCAGTACTTC.

This clonotype appeared a few times. This chain joins TRBV10-3 and TRBJ1-2, with D possibly being TRBD1 (6 bases). Deletions cut 2 bases from V and 4 bases from J, with 8 bases between. Germline V gene lookup returns CDR1 ENHRY and CDR2 SYGVKD. The CDR3 is 13 amino acids. CDR3 nucleotides: TGTGCCATCAGTGAGGACAGGACCTATGGCTACACCTTC. Its translation is CAISEDRTYGYTF.

This clonotype has a count of ten or more. J is TRBJ1-2 and V is TRBV29-1, with 7 bases that match TRBD1. Trimming removed 6 bases from V and 2 bases from J; junction bases left unmatched: 6. The CDR3 runs 13 residues. Germline CDR1 reads SQVTM; CDR2 reads ANQGSEA. The CDR3 region is CSVDQTGNYGYTF. CDR3 DNA: TGCAGCGTGGATCAGACAGGGAACTATGGCTACACCTTC.

This clonotype was seen repeatedly, ten times or more. The rearrangement uses TRBV12-3 or TRBV12-4 and TRBJ2-7, with no clear D. Deletions cut 6 bases from V and 4 bases from J, with 10 bases between. The CDR3 totals 12 residues. CDR3 nucleotides: TGTGCCAGCAGCCCCTCGGGTTACGAGCAGTACTTC. Translation: CASSPSGYEQYF.

There are a few counts of this clonotype. This chain connects TRBV24-1 to TRBJ2-1, with 10 bases identical to TRBD2. The germline V gene has CDR1 KGHDR and CDR2 SFDVKD. The CDR3 loop spans 16 amino acids. The V gene end was trimmed by 9 bases and the J gene end by 7 bases; junction bases not matched to a gene: 14. The CDR3 spells CATSFGLAGVGNEQFF. The CDR3 DNA sequence: TGTGCCACCTCTTTCGGTCTAGCGGGAGTAGGGAATGAGCAGTTCTTC.

This clonotype was observed a handful of times. V and J are TRBV15 and TRBJ1-1; D not resolved. Germline V gene lookup returns CDR1 LNHNV and CDR2 YYDKDF (reference sequence). The V and J ends lost 0 bases and 3 bases respectively, with 5 bases between them. The CDR3 runs 13 residues. CDR3: CATSRDEDTEAFF. CDR3 coding DNA: TGTGCCACCAGCAGAGATGAGGACACTGAAGCTTTCTTT.

This clonotype was counted a few times. One end of the junction is discordant with germline, which a read error may explain. This CDR3 reads CASIRTRSTDTQCF. The DNA for the CDR3 is TGTGCCAGTATCAGGACTCGTAGCACAGATACGCAGTGTTTT. V gene TRBV19 combines with J gene TRBJ2-3; a possible D gene is TRBD2 (5 bases). This CDR3 comprises 14 residues. CDR1 is LNHDA and CDR2 is SQIVND in the germline V gene (reference sequence).

V gene TRBV10-2 combines with J gene TRBJ2-7, with TRBD1 matching over 7 bases. Losses at the gene ends were 10 bases for V and 2 bases for J; bases not matched to a gene: 8. This CDR3 spans 13 amino acids. The germline V gene has CDR1 WSHSY and CDR2 SAAADI. CDR3 DNA sequence: TGCGCCATCTCTGACAGGGTACCCTACGAGCAGTACTTC. Translating it yields CAISDRVPYEQYF.

J is TRBJ2-5 and V is TRBV27, with D possibly being TRBD1 or TRBD2 (5 bases each). Germline V gene sequence: CDR1 MNHEY, CDR2 SMNVEV (reference sequence). This CDR3 is built from 14 residues. The V end was cut by 5 bases, the J end by 1 base, with 11 bases between. Here the CDR3 DNA reads TGTGCCAGCAGTCTCGAGGGACGCCAAGAGACCCAGTACTTC. Amino acid sequence: CASSLEGRQETQYF.

This clonotype was detected a few times. The chain is built from TRBV29-1 and TRBJ2-7; D unclear. The CDR3 spans 11 residues. CDR1 is SQVTM, CDR2 ANQGSEA, per germline. Deletions cut 4 bases from V and 2 bases from J, with 6 bases between. In DNA, the CDR3 is TGCAGCGTTGCCTGGACCTACGAGCAGTACTTC. It codes for CSVAWTYEQYF.

This chain links TRBV20-1 with TRBJ1-2, with 8 bases lining up with TRBD1. The CDR3 runs to 13 residues. In germline, CDR1 is DFQATT, CDR2 SNEGSKA (reference sequence). The junction had 5 bases not matched to a gene; V was cut back by 2 bases and J by 6 bases. CDR3 DNA: TGCAGTGCTAGACAGGGGGCGGGTAATGGCTACACCTTC. Its protein is CSARQGAGNGYTF.

This clonotype showed up many times. The chain employs TRBV7-6 and TRBJ1-2; tentatively, D is TRBD1 (5 bases). The CDR3 spans 13 residues. Trimming removed 5 bases from V and 4 bases from J, with 11 bases in between. Germline CDR1 and CDR2: SGHVS and FNYEAQ. CDR3 DNA: TGTGCCAGCAGCCAGCCGGGGGGCTATGGCTACACCTTC. Amino acids: CASSQPGGYGYTF.

The chain joins TRBV7-9 to TRBJ1-4; D may be TRBD1 (5 bases). Looked up from germline, CDR1 is SEHNR and CDR2 is FQNEAQ (reference sequence). Trimming shortened V by 1 base and J by 7 bases, and 13 bases separated the two germline ends. The CDR3 has 15 residues. CDR3 nucleotide sequence: TGTGCCAGCAGCTTAGTCCGGGGCCAAGGTGAAAAACTGTTTTTT. It yields the protein CASSLVRGQGEKLFF.

This clonotype was seen only once. The chain combines TRBV10-2 with TRBJ2-7; possible D gene TRBD2, 5 bases. The CDR3 loop spans 13 amino acids. The V end lost 7 bases, the J end lost 0 bases, and 10 bases lay between the germline ends. The germline V gene encodes CDR1 WSHSY and CDR2 SAAADI. The CDR3 here is CASTQRSSYEQYF. The CDR3 coding sequence is TGCGCCAGCACCCAGCGGTCCTCCTACGAGCAGTACTTC.

The V gene is TRBV9, the J gene TRBJ2-1; 8 bases align to TRBD2. The V gene end was trimmed by 6 bases and the J gene end by 9 bases; junction bases not matched to a gene: 11. This CDR3 comprises 14 residues. Germline V lookup: CDR1 SGDLS, CDR2 YYNGEE. Written as DNA, the CDR3 is TGTGCCAGCACTGAGACTAGCGACAAGAGTGAGCAGTTCTTC. It yields the protein CASTETSDKSEQFF.

This rearrangement joins TRBV25-1 to TRBJ2-5; D possibly matches TRBD1 or TRBD2 (5 bases each). Deletions cut 4 bases from V and 5 bases from J, with 20 bases between. The CDR3 is made up of 16 amino acids. Germline-derived CDR1 and CDR2 are MGHDK and SYGVNS. Here the CDR3 DNA reads TGTGCCAGCAGTGCCCTTAGGGGAGAGGTAGGGGAGACCCAGTACTTC. It yields the protein CASSALRGEVGETQYF.

In its sample, this clonotype was seen a few times. The rearrangement links TRBV7-3 to TRBJ2-7; 9 bases are shared with TRBD1. This CDR3 spans 14 amino acids. The J segment lost 5 bases and the V segment lost 3 bases, leaving 5 bases of the junction unmatched. CDR1 is SGHTA and CDR2 is FQGTGA in the germline V gene. CDR3 sequence reads: CASSLPGQGDEQYF. CDR3 sequence (DNA): TGTGCCAGCAGCTTGCCGGGACAGGGCGACGAGCAGTACTTC.

This clonotype was seen repeatedly, ten times or more. At one boundary the junction diverges from the germline segment, which might be a read error. The chain combines TRBV19 with TRBJ2-7, with D perhaps TRBD2 (5 bases). CDR3 length: 14 amino acids. Germline V gene data show CDR1 as LNHDA and CDR2 as SQIVND (reference sequence). The CDR3 is CASSRRTLSDEQYF. In DNA form, the CDR3 reads TGTGCCAGTAGTAGAAGGACTCTCTCCGACGAGCAGTACTTC.

The rearrangement links TRBV11-2 to TRBJ1-2, with TRBD1 matching 9 bases. Germline V gene data show CDR1 as SGHAT and CDR2 as FQNNGV. The CDR3 covers 20 residues. V was clipped by 4 bases and J by 7 bases; unmatched bases: 25. CDR3: CASSSLRTQGQGIYLLGYTF. The DNA of the CDR3 is TGTGCCAGCAGCTCCTTACGTACCCAGGGACAGGGAATATACCTTCTTGGCTACACCTTC.

Only a few counts were recorded for this clonotype. The DNA of the CDR3 is TGTGCCAGCAGTCCGACAGGGACATATCAGCCCCAGCATTTT. Translating gives CASSPTGTYQPQHF. The V gene is TRBV12-3 or TRBV12-4, the J gene TRBJ1-5; 7 bases are shared with TRBD1. The CDR3 sequence is 14 residues long. V trimming: 5 bases; J trimming: 5 bases; junction bases outside the gene matches: 6.

V gene TRBV29-1 combines with J gene TRBJ2-7; possibly TRBD2 for D (5 bases). The germline V gene has CDR1 SQVTM and CDR2 ANQGSEA. This CDR3 spans 12 amino acids. The V and J ends lost 6 bases and 3 bases respectively, with 12 bases between them. The CDR3 sequence is CSVALGNYEQYF. The CDR3 DNA reads TGCAGCGTCGCACTAGGGAACTACGAGCAGTACTTC.